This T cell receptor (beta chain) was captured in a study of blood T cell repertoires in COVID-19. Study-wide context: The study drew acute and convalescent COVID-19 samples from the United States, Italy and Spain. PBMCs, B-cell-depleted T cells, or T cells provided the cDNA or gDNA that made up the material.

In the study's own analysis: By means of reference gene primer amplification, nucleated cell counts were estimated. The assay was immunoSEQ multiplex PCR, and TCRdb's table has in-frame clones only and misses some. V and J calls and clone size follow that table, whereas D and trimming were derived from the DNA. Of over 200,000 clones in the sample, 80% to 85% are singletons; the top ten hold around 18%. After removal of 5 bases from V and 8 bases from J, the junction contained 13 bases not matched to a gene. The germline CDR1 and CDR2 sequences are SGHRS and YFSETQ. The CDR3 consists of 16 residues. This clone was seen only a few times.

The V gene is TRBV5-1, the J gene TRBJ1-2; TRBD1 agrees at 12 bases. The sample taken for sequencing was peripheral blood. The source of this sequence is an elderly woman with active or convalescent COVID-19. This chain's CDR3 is CASRATGTGGSGGYTF. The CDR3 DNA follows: TGCGCCAGCAGAGCTACCGGGACAGGGGGCTCGGGAGGCTACACCTTC.